This TCR beta chain was sequenced for a study of blood T cell repertoires in COVID-19. Background on the study: Some COVID-19 samples were acute and others convalescent; all came from the United States, Italy and Spain.

Original methodology: The assay estimated nucleated cells by amplifying reference gene primers. Sequencing used immunoSEQ multiplex PCR; TCRdb keeps in-frame clones, though not all of them. That table gives V, J and clone size, and the DNA gave D and trimming. The data show about 210,000 clones, with 70% to 90% seen just once and 4.5% to 5.5% held by the top ten. Sequencing input: peripheral blood. This TCR came from a woman in her 40s with acute or convalescent COVID-19.

The chain's CDR3 is CASSSPRTGWDGYTF. CDR3 sequence (DNA): TGTGCCAGCAGTTCCCCTCGGACAGGGTGGGATGGCTACACCTTC. The chain has TRBV28 and TRBJ1-2; TRBD1 aligns across 8 bases. V dropped 4 bases and J dropped 6; count of bases not matched to a gene: 10. Germline V gives CDR1 MDHEN, CDR2 SYDVKM. This CDR3 contains 15 residues.